This TCR beta chain emerged from a study of T cell responses to AZD1222 COVID-19 vaccine. Study-wide context: Pooling covered second doses at about 4 or about 12 weeks.

The ends were cut back, 5 bases at V and 2 bases at J, with 15 bases in the middle. Germline CDR1 and CDR2: SGHTA and FQGNSA. This CDR3 has 15 residues. Profiling relied on immunoSEQ multiplex PCR, and the TCRdb table lists in-frame clones only, not all of them. The table shows roughly 97,000 clones, with 80% to 90% occurring only once. The clonotype was recovered from an adult in good health. This chain links TRBV7-2 with TRBJ2-5, with D perhaps TRBD1 (6 bases). This specimen consisted of peripheral blood, obtained on day 0 of AZD1222 vaccination. The DNA for the CDR3 is TGTGCCAGCAGCCCAGGGGCTCACCAACAAGAGACCCAGTACTTC. This codes for CASSPGAHQQETQYF.